A selection of T cell receptor beta chains follows, all from one sample in a study of cytomegalovirus exposure and HLA in healthy donors. Data came from immunoSEQ multiplex PCR; TCRdb stores just in-frame clones and leaves some out. Of around 150,000 clones listed, around four fifths are singletons. The material sequenced was PBMCs. Receptors were obtained from a man aged 30 to 39 in good health. Each CDR3 is given with its conserved first and last residue. The order of the fields is clone size, V gene, J gene, D gene, CDR3 protein, CDR3 DNA. The D gene is left open where the match is weak. The listing skips clone size in some rows; elsewhere it reads once, few, many or a size class.

-,TRBV5-1,TRBJ2-5,TRBD1,CASSLAPGTGGGETQYF,TGCGCCAGCAGCTTGGCTCCCGGGACAGGGGGAGGGGAGACCCAGTACTTC
-,TRBV9,TRBJ2-7,-,CASSLSEERSYEQYF,TGTGCCAGCAGCCTTAGCGAGGAGCGCTCCTACGAGCAGTACTTC
many,TRBV4-2,TRBJ1-1,-,CASSQDSQGVTEAFF,TGTGCCAGCAGCCAAGATAGCCAGGGCGTTACTGAAGCTTTCTTT
once,TRBV28,TRBJ1-1,-,CASSPGGQVGTEAFF,TGTGCCAGCAGTCCCGGGGGGCAGGTTGGAACTGAAGCTTTCTTT
-,TRBV27,TRBJ2-1,TRBD2,CASSLFEGREGGEQFF,TGTGCCAGCAGTCTATTCGAGGGGCGGGAGGGGGGGGAGCAGTTCTTC
-,TRBV6-5,TRBJ2-7,TRBD2,CASQKAGASYEQYF,TGTGCCAGCCAAAAAGCGGGAGCCTCCTACGAGCAGTACTTC
-,TRBV18,TRBJ1-1,-,CASSPRELEAFF,TGTGCCAGCTCACCAAGGGAGCTTGAAGCTTTCTTT
once,TRBV10-1,TRBJ2-1,-,CASSPLEGIGNEQFF,TGCGCCAGCAGTCCCCTTGAGGGTATAGGGAACGAGCAGTTCTTC
few,TRBV28,TRBJ1-5,-,CASDTYSNQPQHF,TGTGCCAGCGACACTTATAGCAATCAGCCCCAGCATTTT
-,TRBV15,TRBJ2-7,-,CATSRDPRRGYEQYF,TGTGCCACCAGCAGAGATCCCCGGCGAGGGTACGAGCAGTACTTC
-,TRBV6-5,TRBJ1-6,-,CASSRGLGTPLHF,TGTGCCAGCAGTAGGGGCCTCGGAACACCCCTCCACTTT
-,TRBV5-1,TRBJ2-1,TRBD1,CASSAGPRGRRHNEQFF,TGCGCCAGCAGCGCCGGCCCCAGGGGGCGTCGTCACAATGAGCAGTTCTTC
-,TRBV28,TRBJ2-3,TRBD2,CASSAPSGSSTDTQYF,TGTGCCAGCAGTGCGCCTAGCGGGAGTAGCACAGATACGCAGTATTTT
-,TRBV11-3,TRBJ2-5,-,CASSSGFLLQETQYF,TGTGCCAGCAGCTCCGGGTTTCTGCTCCAAGAGACCCAGTACTTC
-,TRBV11-3,TRBJ2-1,-,CASSLEGTTNEQFF,TGTGCCAGCAGCTTAGAAGGAACTACCAATGAGCAGTTCTTC
-,TRBV5-1,TRBJ2-7,TRBD2,CASSLAGGRQYEQYF,TGCGCCAGCAGCTTGGCCGGCGGGAGGCAATACGAGCAGTACTTC
few,TRBV7-3,TRBJ2-3,TRBD2,CASSSGLAGDTQYF,TGTGCCAGCAGCTCAGGACTAGCAGGGGATACGCAGTATTTT
-,TRBV29-1,TRBJ1-1,-,CSVRQMEAFF,TGCAGCGTAAGACAGATGGAAGCTTTCTTT
-,TRBV6-6,TRBJ2-3,TRBD1,CASKGTGEVDTQYF,TGTGCCAGCAAGGGGACAGGGGAGGTAGATACGCAGTATTTT
-,TRBV7-9,TRBJ1-3,TRBD1,CASSLGQPGNTIYF,TGTGCCAGCAGCCTGGGACAGCCTGGAAACACCATATATTTT
-,TRBV29-1,TRBJ2-7,TRBD1,CSVEDRDRGNEQYF,TGCAGCGTTGAAGACAGGGACAGGGGGAACGAGCAGTACTTC
few,TRBV19,TRBJ1-1,-,CASSIVDWAGIQGNTEAFF,TGTGCCAGTAGTATAGTTGATTGGGCGGGGATCCAGGGGAACACTGAAGCTTTCTTT
-,TRBV11-3,TRBJ2-3,-,CASSPGGTDTQYF,TGTGCCAGCAGCCCGGGGGGCACAGATACGCAGTATTTT
-,TRBV7-9,TRBJ1-1,-,CASSLVLTVNTEAFF,TGTGCCAGCAGCTTAGTACTGACAGTGAACACTGAAGCTTTCTTT
-,TRBV5-1,TRBJ2-3,TRBD2,CASSSSGRAPDTQYF,TGCGCCAGCAGCTCTAGCGGGAGAGCTCCAGATACGCAGTATTTT
-,TRBV11-2,TRBJ2-2,TRBD2,CASSSPGTSGSTGELFF,TGTGCCAGCAGCTCACCCGGGACTAGCGGGAGCACCGGGGAGCTGTTTTTT
few,TRBV19,TRBJ2-6,-,CASSIHGDFSGANVLTF,TGTGCCAGTAGTATTCACGGTGACTTCTCTGGGGCCAACGTCCTGACTTTC
-,TRBV7-7,TRBJ2-5,-,CASTMAGKETQYF,TGTGCTAGCACCATGGCCGGGAAAGAGACCCAGTACTTC
-,TRBV2,TRBJ2-5,TRBD2,CASRDQGTRGETQYF,TGTGCCAGCAGAGATCAAGGGACTAGGGGGGAGACCCAGTACTTC
-,TRBV2,TRBJ2-3,-,CASSEQGPADTQYF,TGTGCCAGCAGCGAACAGGGTCCCGCTGATACGCAGTATTTT
-,TRBV7-8,TRBJ1-1,-,CASSMTLNTEAFF,TGTGCCAGCAGCATGACACTGAACACTGAAGCTTTCTTT
-,TRBV5-1,TRBJ2-5,-,CASSPDVGRETQYF,TGCGCCAGCAGCCCAGACGTGGGGAGGGAGACCCAGTACTTC
once,TRBV9,TRBJ2-1,TRBD1,CASNPGQGDNEQFF,TGTGCCAGCAACCCGGGACAGGGGGACAATGAGCAGTTCTTC
-,TRBV30,TRBJ2-1,-,CAWSVLASYNEQFF,TGTGCCTGGAGTGTTCTGGCCTCCTACAATGAGCAGTTCTTC
-,TRBV30,TRBJ1-1,TRBD1,CAWSPGGADTEAFF,TGTGCCTGGAGCCCAGGGGGCGCGGACACTGAAGCTTTCTTT
-,TRBV28,TRBJ1-5,TRBD1,CASSLPMGTVPLNQPQHF,TGTGCCAGCAGTTTACCTATGGGGACAGTTCCTCTCAATCAGCCCCAGCATTTT
-,TRBV6-1,TRBJ2-1,-,CASSEVPVTYNEQFF,TGTGCCAGCAGTGAGGTACCGGTGACCTACAATGAGCAGTTCTTC
-,TRBV5-1,TRBJ2-4,-,CASSPGEQNIQYF,TGCGCCAGCAGCCCAGGGGAGCAAAACATTCAGTACTTC
few,TRBV5-1,TRBJ2-2,-,CASSTGTLYTGELFF,TGCGCCAGCAGCACCGGGACACTGTACACCGGGGAGCTGTTTTTT
-,TRBV7-8,TRBJ2-5,TRBD2,CASSLNAGGGQETQYF,TGTGCCAGCAGCTTAAACGCAGGCGGGGGCCAAGAGACCCAGTACTTC
-,TRBV19,TRBJ2-1,TRBD2,CASSMHAGGDEQFF,TGTGCCAGTAGTATGCACGCGGGAGGCGATGAGCAGTTCTTC
few,TRBV6-1,TRBJ1-1,TRBD1,CASSLQGANTEAFF,TGTGCCAGCAGTTTACAGGGGGCTAACACTGAAGCTTTCTTT
once,TRBV5-4,TRBJ1-1,-,CASSLPGTRNTEAFF,TGTGCCAGCAGCTTGCCAGGGACAAGGAACACTGAAGCTTTCTTT
-,TRBV5-4,TRBJ2-1,TRBD2,CASSWGRTSGRASHEQFF,TGTGCCAGCAGCTGGGGCCGGACTAGCGGGAGGGCGAGCCATGAGCAGTTCTTC
-,TRBV11-2,TRBJ2-7,-,CASNTARGYEQYF,TGTGCCAGCAACACCGCCCGAGGCTACGAGCAGTACTTC
-,TRBV19,TRBJ1-1,-,CASSWDKNTEAFF,TGTGCCAGTAGTTGGGACAAAAACACTGAAGCTTTCTTT
-,TRBV6-1,TRBJ1-1,-,CASSRQVSSTEAFF,TGTGCCAGCAGCCGACAGGTCTCGAGCACTGAAGCTTTCTTT
-,TRBV6-5,TRBJ2-1,-,CASSYSKRVPYNEQFF,TGTGCCAGCAGTTACTCGAAGCGGGTACCCTACAATGAGCAGTTCTTC
-,TRBV29-1,TRBJ2-5,TRBD1,CSTGTGQETQYF,TGCAGCACCGGGACAGGACAAGAGACCCAGTACTTC
once,TRBV7-9,TRBJ2-7,-,CASSYGSFEQYF,TGTGCCAGCAGCTACGGGAGTTTCGAGCAGTACTTC
-,TRBV27,TRBJ2-7,-,CASGPDGLYEQYF,TGTGCCAGCGGTCCAGACGGACTCTACGAGCAGTACTTC
-,TRBV2,TRBJ2-7,TRBD2,CASKASGRFYEQYF,TGTGCCAGCAAGGCTAGCGGGAGATTTTACGAGCAGTACTTC
-,TRBV7-9,TRBJ2-1,TRBD1,CASSLARGQGVNEQFF,TGTGCCAGCAGCTTAGCGAGGGGACAGGGGGTCAATGAGCAGTTCTTC